Listed below are T cell receptor beta chains from one sample, sequenced in a study of CD8+CD57+ T cells in acquired aplastic anemia. TCRdb analysed the reads with MiXCR anew, one entry per CDR3 protein. The sample includes under 350,000 distinct CDR3 sequences, approximately 60% of them seen just once. The sequencing input was sorted CD4+, CD8+, or CD8+CD57+ T cells (not recorded which) from PBMCs. These receptors all stem from a human donor with aplastic anemia. Both conserved end residues are part of each CDR3. Fields, in order: D gene, J gene, V gene, clone size, CDR3 DNA, CDR3 protein. The D gene is left open where the match is weak. Size tells how often a clone was seen (once, few, many) or the class of an expanded clone, and some rows leave it out.

TRBD1,TRBJ2-7,TRBV7-8,.,TGTGCCAGCAGCACGCGCGGGACAGGCCCCTACGAGCAGTACTTC,CASSTRGTGPYEQYF
.,TRBJ1-1,TRBV6-1,many,TGTGCCAGCAGGCCCACTGAGTACACTGAAGCTTTCTTT,CASRPTEYTEAFF
.,TRBJ2-5,TRBV20-1,few,TGCAGTGCCCGCGGTCTGGGGGAGTGGGAGACCCAGTACTTC,CSARGLGEWETQYF
TRBD1,TRBJ2-1,TRBV12-3/TRBV12-4,.,TGTGCCACCAAGCCGGACAGGGATTACAATGAGCAGTTCTTC,CATKPDRDYNEQFF
.,TRBJ1-6,TRBV7-2,few,TGTGCCAGCAGTACTCCGGGGCAAAATTCACCCCTCCACTTT,CASSTPGQNSPLHF
.,TRBJ2-5,TRBV19,many,TGTGCCAGTAGTATTCGGAGGGGCTCTCTACAAGAGACCCAGTACTTC,CASSIRRGSLQETQYF
.,TRBJ1-1,TRBV12-3/TRBV12-4,many,TGTGCCAGCAAATTTACCAGGGTTACTGAAGCTTTCTTT,CASKFTRVTEAFF
.,TRBJ1-4,TRBV5-1,few,TGCGCCAGCAGCCCGGCCGTGTGGGCAACTAATGAAAAACTGTTTTTT,CASSPAVWATNEKLFF
.,TRBJ1-6,TRBV15,few,TGTGCCACCAGCAGAGGGATAGAAAGTAATTCACCCCTCCACTTT,CATSRGIESNSPLHF
.,TRBJ1-1,TRBV7-8,.,TGTGCCAGCAGTAAGGGGGGGGACACTGAAGCTTTCTTT,CASSKGGDTEAFF
.,TRBJ1-1,TRBV7-9,.,TGTGCCAGCAGCCCCCCAGGCTACACTGAAGCTTTCTTT,CASSPPGYTEAFF
.,TRBJ2-3,TRBV7-9,.,TGTGCCAGCAGCTTAGGACAGGTTCTCCCAGATACGCAGTATTTT,CASSLGQVLPDTQYF
.,TRBJ2-4,TRBV10-3,.,TGTGCCAGCAGTGAGAGACAGAAAAACATTCAGTACTTC,CASSERQKNIQYF
.,TRBJ2-1,TRBV11-3,.,TGTGCCAGCAGCTTAGACCAACGTCAAAATGAGCAGTTCTTC,CASSLDQRQNEQFF
.,TRBJ2-7,TRBV7-8,.,TGTGCCAGCAGTGAGCTTATAGACTACGAGCAGTACTTC,CASSELIDYEQYF
TRBD1,TRBJ1-5,TRBV2,once,TGTGCCAGCAGTGAAGCGTGGGACAGGGGCCTTAGCAATCAGCCCCAGCATTTT,CASSEAWDRGLSNQPQHF
TRBD1,TRBJ1-6,TRBV25-1,once,TGTGCCAGCAGTGACCTCCACAGGGGTTCACCCCTCCACTTT,CASSDLHRGSPLHF
.,TRBJ2-1,TRBV10-2,.,TGCGCCAGCAGTGATTTGTGGGACTACAATGAGCAGTTCTTC,CASSDLWDYNEQFF
TRBD1,TRBJ1-5,TRBV2,many,TGTGCCAGCAGTGCTTTACAGGGGGCCAGTCAGCCCCAGCATTTT,CASSALQGASQPQHF
TRBD1,TRBJ2-2,TRBV19,.,TGTGCCAGTAGTAGCCGGGACAGGGTGTACACCGGGGAGCTGTTTTTT,CASSSRDRVYTGELFF
TRBD1,TRBJ2-5,TRBV7-9,few,TGTGCCAGCAGCTCCGTTACAGGGGAAGAGACCCAGTACTTC,CASSSVTGEETQYF
.,TRBJ1-1,TRBV5-1,many,TGCGCCAGCAGCTTTTCCCTAAACACTGAAGCTTTCTTT,CASSFSLNTEAFF
.,TRBJ2-5,TRBV10-3,many,TGTGCCATCAGTAGACAGGGAGGGCAAGAGACCCAGTACTTC,CAISRQGGQETQYF
TRBD1,TRBJ2-7,TRBV19,.,TGTGCCAGTAGTATAGCGTACCGGGACAGGGCCCTTCAGAGCTCCTACGAGCAGTACTTC,CASSIAYRDRALQSSYEQYF
.,TRBJ2-5,TRBV19,.,TGTGCCAGTAGAGGAGATCGGCAGACCCAGTACTTC,CASRGDRQTQYF
.,TRBJ2-7,TRBV9,.,TGTGCCAGCAGCGTTGGTCTCGGGGGACATGTCCCCTACGAGCAGTACTTC,CASSVGLGGHVPYEQYF
.,TRBJ1-1,TRBV3-1,many,TGTGCCAGCAGCCAAGGCACTCTGGGGACTGAAGCTTTCTTT,CASSQGTLGTEAFF
.,TRBJ2-7,TRBV19,.,TGTGCCAGTAGAGCCTCCTCCGGGTACGAGCAGTACTTC,CASRASSGYEQYF
.,TRBJ1-1,TRBV18,many,TGTGCCAGCTCACCAGCGTACAGTATGAACACTGAAGCTTTCTTT,CASSPAYSMNTEAFF
.,TRBJ2-6,TRBV11-3,.,TGTGCCAGCAGCCCAGGGGAGAGTGGGGCCAACGTCCTGACTTTC,CASSPGESGANVLTF
TRBD2,TRBJ2-4,TRBV20-1,.,TGCAGTGCCTCGCGGACTAGCGGGGGAAAAGACATTCAGTACTTC,CSASRTSGGKDIQYF
.,TRBJ1-2,TRBV2,.,TGTGCCAGCAGTGGTGAGAGCTCTAACTATGGCTACACCTTC,CASSGESSNYGYTF
.,TRBJ2-3,TRBV2,.,TGTGCCAGCAGCCCCGCTCGAAGTGCAGATACGCAGTATTTT,CASSPARSADTQYF
TRBD1,TRBJ1-2,TRBV2,many,TGTGCCAGCAGTTCCGGGACAGTCTATGGCTACACCTTC,CASSSGTVYGYTF
TRBD1,TRBJ2-1,TRBV24-1,.,TGTGCCACCGGTGGGACAGGGACTTACAATGAGCAGTTCTTC,CATGGTGTYNEQFF
.,TRBJ2-1,TRBV6-1,many,TGTGCCAGCAGTGAAGTAGGGGAGCAGTTCTTC,CASSEVGEQFF
.,TRBJ2-2,TRBV3-1,many,TGTGCCAGCAGCCAAGATGGCAGGACTGCGGTTACGAACACCGGGGAGCTGTTTTTT,CASSQDGRTAVTNTGELFF
.,TRBJ1-1,TRBV2,once,TGTGCCAGCACCGGAGAAGCCTTGAAAGCTTTCTTT,CASTGEALKAFF
.,TRBJ1-1,TRBV12-3/TRBV12-4,few,TGTGCCAGCACCGAACAGGGACCGACTAATGCTTTCTTT,CASTEQGPTNAFF
.,TRBJ2-3,TRBV7-2,.,TGTGCCAGCAGACTTACGGTCGGACGCACAGATACGCAGTATTTT,CASRLTVGRTDTQYF
.,TRBJ2-1,TRBV20-1,few,TGCAGTGCTAGAGATCCCCGGGGGACACGTGAGCAGTTCTTC,CSARDPRGTREQFF
.,TRBJ2-5,TRBV2,few,TGTGCCAGCAGTGACGTCCTCGGGGAGACCCAGTACTTC,CASSDVLGETQYF
.,TRBJ2-3,TRBV20-1,.,TGCAGTGCCGTACGAACTAGCACAGATACGCAGTATTTT,CSAVRTSTDTQYF
TRBD1,TRBJ1-5,TRBV7-9,.,TGTGCCCGCAGCTCGACGACAGGGGACGGCAATCAGCCCCAGCATTTT,CARSSTTGDGNQPQHF
.,TRBJ1-6,TRBV7-6,.,TGTGCCAGCAGCTTAGCAGCGGGTGGGCATTCACCCCTCCACTTT,CASSLAAGGHSPLHF
.,TRBJ2-5,TRBV7-2,.,TGTGCCAGCAGCGCAAGAAGGTGGGCGTTCCAAGAGACCCAGTACTTC,CASSARRWAFQETQYF
TRBD2,TRBJ2-5,TRBV19,few,TGTGCCAGTAGTATCGGGCTAGCGGGAGAGGAGACCCAGTACTTC,CASSIGLAGEETQYF
TRBD2,TRBJ2-5,TRBV20-1,many,TGCAGTGCTAGAGATCCCCTCGCGGGAGGGAAAGAGACCCAGTACTTC,CSARDPLAGGKETQYF
.,TRBJ2-7,TRBV24-1,.,TGTGCCACCAGCCGGGACCATTATCAGGGGCCAAACTACGAGCAGTACTTC,CATSRDHYQGPNYEQYF
.,TRBJ2-4,TRBV7-6,once,TGTGCCAGCAGCTCTAAAGGGGGGGACAGGCTGAACATTCAGTACTTC,CASSSKGGDRLNIQYF
.,TRBJ2-3,TRBV5-1,.,TGCGCCAGCAGCTTGGCCGGGTTCCTGAGCACAGATACGCAGTATTTT,CASSLAGFLSTDTQYF
.,TRBJ2-7,TRBV2,.,TGTGCCAGCAGGGATACAGGGATCCAGCAGTACTTC,CASRDTGIQQYF
.,TRBJ2-2,TRBV2,once,TGTGCCAGCAGTGGGGCAGGGAGGACCGGGGAGCTGTTTTTT,CASSGAGRTGELFF
TRBD1,TRBJ1-5,TRBV20-1,many,TGCAGTGCTAGAGACGGGACAGGGCTTAGCAATCAGCCCCAGCATTTT,CSARDGTGLSNQPQHF
.,TRBJ1-2,TRBV24-1,once,TGTGCCACCAGTGGCCAATCGGCGCAGGGCTACACCTTC,CATSGQSAQGYTF
.,TRBJ1-1,TRBV7-9,.,TGTGCCAGCAGCTTAGATAGGTGGGGAGCGCACACTGAAGCTTTCTTT,CASSLDRWGAHTEAFF
TRBD1,TRBJ2-3,TRBV7-9,.,TGTGCCAGCAGCTTGGGACAGGGACGGGGATGGCAATCTAGCACAGATACGCAGTATTTT,CASSLGQGRGWQSSTDTQYF
TRBD2,TRBJ2-5,TRBV6-5,many,TGTGCCAGCACTAAGCGGGAATTGTACCAAGAGACCCAGTACTTC,CASTKRELYQETQYF
.,TRBJ2-3,TRBV24-1,few,TGTGCCACCAGTGATGTGACTAGTTCAGATACGCAGTATTTT,CATSDVTSSDTQYF